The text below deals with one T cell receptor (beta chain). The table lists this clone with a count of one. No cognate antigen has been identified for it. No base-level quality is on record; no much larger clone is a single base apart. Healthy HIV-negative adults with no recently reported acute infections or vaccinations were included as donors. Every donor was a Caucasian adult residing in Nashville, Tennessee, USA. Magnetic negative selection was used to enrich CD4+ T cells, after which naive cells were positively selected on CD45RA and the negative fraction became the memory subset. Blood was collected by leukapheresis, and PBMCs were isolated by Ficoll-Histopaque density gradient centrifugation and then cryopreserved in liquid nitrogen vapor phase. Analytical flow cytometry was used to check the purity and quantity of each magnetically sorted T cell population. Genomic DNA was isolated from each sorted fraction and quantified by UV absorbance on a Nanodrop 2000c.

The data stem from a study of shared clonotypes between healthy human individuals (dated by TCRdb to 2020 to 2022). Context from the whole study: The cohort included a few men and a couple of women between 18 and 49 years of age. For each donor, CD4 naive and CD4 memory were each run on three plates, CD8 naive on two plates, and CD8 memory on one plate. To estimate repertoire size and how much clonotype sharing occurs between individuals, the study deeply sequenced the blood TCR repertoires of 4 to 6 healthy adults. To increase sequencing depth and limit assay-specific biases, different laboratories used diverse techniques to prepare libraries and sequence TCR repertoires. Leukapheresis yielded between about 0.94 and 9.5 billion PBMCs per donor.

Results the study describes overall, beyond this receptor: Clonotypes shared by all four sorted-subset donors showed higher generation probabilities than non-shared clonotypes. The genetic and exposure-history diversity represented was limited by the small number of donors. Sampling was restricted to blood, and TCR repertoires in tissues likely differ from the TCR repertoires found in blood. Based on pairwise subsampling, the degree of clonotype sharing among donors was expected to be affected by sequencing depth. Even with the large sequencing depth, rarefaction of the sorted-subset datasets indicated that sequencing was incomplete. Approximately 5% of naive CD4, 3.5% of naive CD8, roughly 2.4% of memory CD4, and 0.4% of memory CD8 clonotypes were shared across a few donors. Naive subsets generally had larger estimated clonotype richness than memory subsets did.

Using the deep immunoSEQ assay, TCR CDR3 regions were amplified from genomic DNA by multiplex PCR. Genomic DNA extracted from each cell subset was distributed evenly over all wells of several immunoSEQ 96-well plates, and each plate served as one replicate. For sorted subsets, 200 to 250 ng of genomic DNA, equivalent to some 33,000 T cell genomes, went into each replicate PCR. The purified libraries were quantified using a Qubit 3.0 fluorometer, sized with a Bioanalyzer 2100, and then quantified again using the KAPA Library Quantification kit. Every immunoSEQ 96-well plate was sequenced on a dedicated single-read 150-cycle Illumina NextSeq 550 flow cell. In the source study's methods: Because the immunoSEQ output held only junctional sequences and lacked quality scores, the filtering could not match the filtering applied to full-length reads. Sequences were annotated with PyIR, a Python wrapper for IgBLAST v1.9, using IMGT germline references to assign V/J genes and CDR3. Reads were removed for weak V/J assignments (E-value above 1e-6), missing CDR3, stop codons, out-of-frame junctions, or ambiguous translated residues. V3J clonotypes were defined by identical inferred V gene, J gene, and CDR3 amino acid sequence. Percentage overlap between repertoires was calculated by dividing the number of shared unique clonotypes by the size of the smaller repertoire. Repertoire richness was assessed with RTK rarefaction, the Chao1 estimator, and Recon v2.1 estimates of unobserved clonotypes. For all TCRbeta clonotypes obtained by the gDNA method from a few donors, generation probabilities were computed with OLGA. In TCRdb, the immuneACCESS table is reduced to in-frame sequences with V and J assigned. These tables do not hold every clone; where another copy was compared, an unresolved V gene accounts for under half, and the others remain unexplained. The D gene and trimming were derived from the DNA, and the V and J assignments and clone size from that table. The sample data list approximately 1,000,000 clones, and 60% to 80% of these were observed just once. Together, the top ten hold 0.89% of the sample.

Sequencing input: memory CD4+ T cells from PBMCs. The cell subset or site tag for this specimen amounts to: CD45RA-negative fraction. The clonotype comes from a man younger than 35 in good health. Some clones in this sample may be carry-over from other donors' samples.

The sequence in DNA is TGCGCCAGCAGCCCCACAGGGCCTGACTCTGGAAACACCATATATTTT. Translated, it gives CASSPTGPDSGNTIYF. The chain employs TRBV5-1 and TRBJ1-3; perhaps TRBD1 is the D gene, with 6 bases matching. In the germline V gene, CDR1 corresponds to SGHRS and CDR2 to YFSETQ. Cut back by 4 bases and 0 bases, the V and J ends lie 14 bases apart. The CDR3 has 16 amino acids, counting the end cysteine and phenylalanine. Only the CDR3 portion is preserved as DNA: 48 bases, with reading frame beginning at the first base.